What follows is one T cell receptor (beta chain) and its context. Its antigen is not known. This specimen belongs to a study of cytomegalovirus exposure and HLA in healthy donors. About the study: Later, an analysis reported that the 95 to 150 validation repertoires had used the same platform as the approximately 720 first-cohort repertoires. Overall study results and limits: The finding came from a later analysis; first-cohort TCR clusters tended to co-occur in the approximately 120 validation repertoires. Three CMV-associated chains proved CMV antigen-specific in vitro. Overall, roughly 150 TCR beta chains were annotated as cytomegalovirus-associated.

The table came from immunoSEQ multiplex PCR; TCRdb's copy has only in-frame clones and leaves some out. This sample carries about 54,000 clones, roughly 89% of them seen once, and the ten largest clones take roughly 8.4%. Germline CDR1 reads SGHTA; CDR2 reads FQGNSA. V lost 3 bases and J 5 bases, leaving 13 bases between the germline ends. CDR3 length: 14 amino acids. This TCR was sampled from a woman under 30 in good health and CMV-seropositive. The chain joins TRBV7-2 to TRBJ1-1, with D maybe TRBD1 (6 bases). The specimen was PBMCs. The CDR3 bases are TGTGCCAGCAGCTTTTTGCAGGGGAATACTGAAGCTTTCTTT. Its translation: CASSFLQGNTEAFF.